The 15 T cell receptor beta chains listed next were all sequenced from one sample in a study of cytomegalovirus exposure and HLA in healthy donors. The PCR had 60 Vbeta and 13 Jbeta primers. The protocol was immunoSEQ multiplex PCR, while the TCRdb copy is restricted to in-frame clones and leaves out a portion. Of under 200,000 clones detected, 65% to 90% appear once; the ten largest clones hold 2% to 2.5%. Specimen: PBMCs. The origin of the receptors is a woman between 45 and 65 years old in good health and CMV-seronegative.

This clone is a singleton in its sample. This chain joins TRBV18 and TRBJ2-3; 9 nucleotides match TRBD1. Germline trimming cut 4 bases from V and 3 bases from J; bases unmatched to any gene: 11. The CDR3 covers 17 residues. Germline assignment: CDR1 KGHSH and CDR2 LQKENI. CDR3 region: CASSQETGGSPTDTQYF. CDR3 coding DNA: TGTGCCAGCTCACAGGAAACAGGGGGCTCTCCGACAGATACGCAGTATTTT.

V usage is TRBV5-4 and J usage is TRBJ1-3; 9 nucleotides agree with TRBD1. There are 15 residues in the CDR3. Germline CDR1 and CDR2: SGHNT and YYREEE (reference sequence). J lost 4 bases, V lost 4 bases, and 6 bases had no gene match. CDR3 loop: CASSLTGTGGNTIYF. The DNA for the CDR3 is TGTGCCAGCAGCCTCACCGGGACAGGGGGAAACACCATATATTTT.

The chain recombines TRBV5-1 with TRBJ1-1; D is perhaps TRBD1 (6 bases). Germline V CDR1 and CDR2: SGHRS, YFSETQ. Trimming shortened V by 0 bases and J by 1 base, and 10 bases separated the two germline ends. The CDR3 has 15 residues. CDR3 nucleotides: TGCGCCAGCAGCTTGGCTGGACAGAGGAACACTGAAGCTTTCTTT. Translation: CASSLAGQRNTEAFF. Filled out from reference TRBV5-1 and TRBJ1-1, the complete variable domain reads KAGVTQTPRYLIKTRGQQVTLSCSPISGHRSVSWYQQTPGQGLQFLFEYFSETQRNKGNFPGRFSGRQFSNSRSEMNVSTLELGDSALYLCASSLAGQRNTEAFFGQGTRLTVV.

This clone occurred a few times. This chain uses TRBV6-6 with TRBJ1-5; no firm D call. CDR3 size: 14 residues. V was shortened by 5 bases and J by 5 bases, with 13 bases between the two germline ends. CDR1 is MNHNY, CDR2 SVGAGI, per germline (reference sequence). Here the CDR3 DNA reads TGTGCCAGCAGTAACAGACGGCAGGATCAGCCCCAGCATTTT. The encoded protein is CASSNRRQDQPQHF.

V usage is TRBV21-1 and J usage is TRBJ2-3; whether TRBD2, the table's D call, matches the DNA was not checked. TRBV21-1 is designated a pseudogene. The CDR3 runs to 15 residues. The CDR3 reads CASNTLAGDEDTQYF. Written as DNA, the CDR3 is TGTGCCAGCAACACACTAGCGGGAGATGAAGATACGCAGTATTTT.

The chain recombines TRBV28 with TRBJ1-2; 7 nucleotides agree with TRBD1. After removal of 8 bases from V and 7 bases from J, the junction contained 10 bases not matched to a gene. In germline, CDR1 is MDHEN, CDR2 SYDVKM. This CDR3 contains 13 residues. CDR3 region: CASQRQGPVGYTF. The CDR3 nucleotides read TGTGCCAGCCAGAGACAGGGTCCTGTTGGCTACACCTTC.

The rearrangement joins TRBV5-1 to TRBJ2-3, with 12 bases aligning to TRBD2. V lost 0 bases and J lost 3; bases outside the gene matches: 2. CDR3 length: 16 amino acids. The germline V gene encodes CDR1 SGHRS and CDR2 YFSETQ. The CDR3: CASSLATSGRTDTQYF. The CDR3 DNA reads as TGCGCCAGCAGCTTGGCTACTAGCGGGAGGACAGATACGCAGTATTTT.

V is TRBV28 and J is TRBJ2-1, with a tentative D call TRBD2 (6 bases). V lost 1 base and J lost 5, with 15 bases in between. The CDR3 has 16 residues. CDR1 MDHEN and CDR2 SYDVKM come from the germline V gene. CDR3 sequence reads: CASSLSGAGLDNEQFF. CDR3 DNA: TGTGCCAGCAGTTTATCCGGAGCGGGTTTAGACAATGAGCAGTTCTTC.

This clone was seen only once. CDR3 nucleotides: TGTGCCAGCAGCGCCGGACAAATAAACTATGGCTACACCTTC. Residues: CASSAGQINYGYTF. The rearrangement links TRBV28 to TRBJ1-2; D may be TRBD1 (5 bases). Germline V CDR1 and CDR2: MDHEN, SYDVKM. The V end was cut by 6 bases, the J end by 2 bases, with 13 bases between. The CDR3 loop spans 14 amino acids.

This clone has more than one count but fewer than ten. The V call is TRBV5-8, the J call TRBJ1-5; no clear D gene. Per the germline V gene, CDR1 is SGHTS and CDR2 is YDEGEE. V lost 0 bases and J lost 0, with 10 bases in between. The CDR3 totals 16 residues. CDR3 nucleotides: TGTGCCAGCAGCTTGGGAGCCGGACTTAGCAATCAGCCCCAGCATTTT. The encoded protein is CASSLGAGLSNQPQHF.

V usage is TRBV6-1 and J usage is TRBJ2-3, with TRBD2 as a possible D gene (5 bases). The CDR3 has 17 residues. Trimming removed 0 bases at V and 10 bases at J, with 23 bases between. Germline CDR1 is MNHNS and CDR2 is SASEGT. Here the CDR3 reads CASSEASGGGGPWAQYF. In nucleotides, the CDR3 is TGTGCCAGCAGTGAAGCGTCGGGCGGAGGAGGTCCCTGGGCGCAGTATTTT.

The chain recombines TRBV6-6 with TRBJ2-5; TRBD2 is a possible D gene (6 bases). Deletions cut 2 bases from V and 6 bases from J, with 19 bases between. This CDR3 comprises 16 residues. The germline V gene has CDR1 MNHNY and CDR2 SVGAGI (reference sequence). The CDR3 DNA sequence: TGTGCCAGCAGTTACCCTTTCGGAACTAGCATGCAGACCCAGTACTTC. Translating it yields CASSYPFGTSMQTQYF.

The chain is built from TRBV30 and TRBJ1-3; a possible D gene is TRBD1 (5 bases). The V and J ends lost 2 bases and 0 bases respectively, with 8 bases between them. The CDR3 has 14 residues. Germline CDR1 GTSNPN, CDR2 SVGIG (reference sequence). In nucleotides, the CDR3 is TGTGCCTGGAGTCCAGGGCTCTCTGGAAACACCATATATTTT. Translated: CAWSPGLSGNTIYF.

The genes are TRBV19 and TRBJ2-7; the match to TRBD1 covers 8 bases. This CDR3 is built from 14 residues. CDR1 and CDR2 (germline): LNHDA, SQIVND (reference sequence). The J segment lost 7 bases and the V segment lost 6 bases, leaving 11 bases of the junction unmatched. Written as DNA, the CDR3 is TGTGCCAGTAGGGGGACAGGAGGCACGAGGGAGCAGTACTTC. It translates to CASRGTGGTREQYF. Full variable domain (remainder filled in from reference TRBV19 and TRBJ2-7): DGGITQSPKYLFRKEGQNVTLSCEQNLNHDAMYWYRQDPGQGLRLIYYSQIVNDFQKGDIAEGYSVSREKKESFPLTVTSAQKNPTAFYLCASRGTGGTREQYFGPGTRLTVT.

This clone was seen a handful of times. The chain uses TRBV19 and TRBJ2-2; D is uncertain. Trimming left V 1 base short and J 4 bases short, with 7 bases between. There are 14 residues in the CDR3. Germline loops: CDR1 LNHDA, CDR2 SQIVND (reference sequence). Here the CDR3 DNA reads TGTGCCAGTAGTATAGCCTACTTCACCGGGGAGCTGTTTTTT. It specifies CASSIAYFTGELFF.